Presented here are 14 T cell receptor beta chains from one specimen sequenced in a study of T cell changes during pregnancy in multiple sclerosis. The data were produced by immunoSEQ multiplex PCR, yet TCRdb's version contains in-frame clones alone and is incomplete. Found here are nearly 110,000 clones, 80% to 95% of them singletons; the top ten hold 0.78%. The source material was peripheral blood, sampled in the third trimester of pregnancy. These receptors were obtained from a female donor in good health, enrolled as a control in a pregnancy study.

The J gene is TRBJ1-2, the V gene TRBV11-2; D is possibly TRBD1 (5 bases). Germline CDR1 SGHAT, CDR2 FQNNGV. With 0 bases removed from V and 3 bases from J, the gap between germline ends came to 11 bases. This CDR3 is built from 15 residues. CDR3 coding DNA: TGTGCCAGCAGCTTAGATAGTCCCAGGGACTATGGCTACACCTTC. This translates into CASSLDSPRDYGYTF.

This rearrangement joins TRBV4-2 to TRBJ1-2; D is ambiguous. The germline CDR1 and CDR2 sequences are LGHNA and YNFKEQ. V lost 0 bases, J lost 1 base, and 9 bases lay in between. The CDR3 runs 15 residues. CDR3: CASSQDYSSNYGYTF. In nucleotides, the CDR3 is TGTGCCAGCAGCCAAGATTACAGCAGTAACTATGGCTACACCTTC.

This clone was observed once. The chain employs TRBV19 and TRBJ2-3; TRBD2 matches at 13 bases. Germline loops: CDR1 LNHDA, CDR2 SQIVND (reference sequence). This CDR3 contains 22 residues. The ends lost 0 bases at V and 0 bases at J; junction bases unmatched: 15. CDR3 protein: CASSIDPRLELAGGTSTDTQYF. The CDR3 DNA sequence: TGTGCCAGTAGTATAGACCCTCGGTTGGAACTAGCGGGGGGGACTAGCACAGATACGCAGTATTTT.

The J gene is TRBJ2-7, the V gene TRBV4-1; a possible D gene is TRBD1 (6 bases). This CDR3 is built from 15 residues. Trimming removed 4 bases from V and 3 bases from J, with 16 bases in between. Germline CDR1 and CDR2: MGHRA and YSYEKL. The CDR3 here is CASSPDLDSLYEQYF. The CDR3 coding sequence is TGCGCCAGCAGCCCGGACCTGGACAGCCTCTACGAGCAGTACTTC.

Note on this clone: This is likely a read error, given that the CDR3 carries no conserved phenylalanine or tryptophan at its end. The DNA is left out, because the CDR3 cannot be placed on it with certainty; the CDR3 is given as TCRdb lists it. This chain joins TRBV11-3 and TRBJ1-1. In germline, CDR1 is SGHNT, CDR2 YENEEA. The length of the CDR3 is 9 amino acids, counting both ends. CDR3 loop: CASSLSGGT.

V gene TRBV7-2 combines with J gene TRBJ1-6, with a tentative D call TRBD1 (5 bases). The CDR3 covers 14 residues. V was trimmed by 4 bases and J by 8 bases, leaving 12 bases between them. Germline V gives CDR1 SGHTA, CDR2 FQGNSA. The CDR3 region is CASSSDMSDSPLHF. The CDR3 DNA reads TGTGCCAGCAGCTCGGACATGAGCGATTCACCCCTCCACTTT. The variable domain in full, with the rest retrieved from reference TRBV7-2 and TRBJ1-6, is GAGVSQSPSNKVTEKGKDVELRCDPISGHTALYWYRQSLGQGLEFLIYFQGNSAPDKSGLPSDRFSAERTGGSVSTLTIQRTQQEDSAVYLCASSSDMSDSPLHFGNGTRLTVT.

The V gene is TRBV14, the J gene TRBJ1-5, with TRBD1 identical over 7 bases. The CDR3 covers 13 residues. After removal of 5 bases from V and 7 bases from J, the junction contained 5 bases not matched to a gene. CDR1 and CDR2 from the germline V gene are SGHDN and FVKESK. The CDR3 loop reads CASSVTGEQPQHF. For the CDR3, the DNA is TGTGCCAGCAGCGTAACAGGGGAACAGCCCCAGCATTTT.

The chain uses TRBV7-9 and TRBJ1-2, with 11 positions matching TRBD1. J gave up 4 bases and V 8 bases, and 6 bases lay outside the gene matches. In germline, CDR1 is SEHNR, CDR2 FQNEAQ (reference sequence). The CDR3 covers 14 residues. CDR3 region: CASAGQGDIYGYTF. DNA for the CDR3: TGTGCCAGCGCGGGACAGGGGGACATCTATGGCTACACCTTC.

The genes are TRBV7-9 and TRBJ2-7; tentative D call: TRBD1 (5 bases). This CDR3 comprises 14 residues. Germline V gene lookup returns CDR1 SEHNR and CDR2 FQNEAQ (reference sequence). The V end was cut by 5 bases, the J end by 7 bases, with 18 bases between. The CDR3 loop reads CASSPAAGSREQYF. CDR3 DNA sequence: TGTGCCAGCAGCCCGGCGGCAGGGTCGAGGGAGCAGTACTTC. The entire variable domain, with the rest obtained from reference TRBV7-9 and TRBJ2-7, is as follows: DTGVSQNPRHKITKRGQNVTFRCDPISEHNRLYWYRQTLGQGPEFLTYFQNEAQLEKSRLLSDRFSAERPKGSFSTLEIQRTEQGDSAMYLCASSPAAGSREQYFGPGTRLTVT.

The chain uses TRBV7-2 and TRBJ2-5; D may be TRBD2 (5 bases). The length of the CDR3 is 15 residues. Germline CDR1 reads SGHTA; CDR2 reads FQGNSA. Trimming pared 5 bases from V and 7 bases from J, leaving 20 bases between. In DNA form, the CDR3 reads TGTGCCAGCAGCAAATCCCGGGATACCTTGGGGACCCAGTACTTC. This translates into CASSKSRDTLGTQYF.

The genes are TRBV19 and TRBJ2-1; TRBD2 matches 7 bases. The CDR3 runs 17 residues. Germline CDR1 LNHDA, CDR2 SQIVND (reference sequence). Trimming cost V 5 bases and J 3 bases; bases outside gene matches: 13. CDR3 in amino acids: CASSPPWERGYYNEQFF. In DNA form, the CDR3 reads TGTGCCAGTAGTCCGCCCTGGGAGCGGGGCTACTACAATGAGCAGTTCTTC.

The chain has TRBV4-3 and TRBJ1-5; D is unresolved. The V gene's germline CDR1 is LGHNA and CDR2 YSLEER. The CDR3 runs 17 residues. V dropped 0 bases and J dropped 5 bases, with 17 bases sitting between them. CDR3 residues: CASSQDWQATTHQPQHF. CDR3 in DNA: TGCGCCAGCAGCCAAGATTGGCAGGCGACTACTCATCAGCCCCAGCATTTT.

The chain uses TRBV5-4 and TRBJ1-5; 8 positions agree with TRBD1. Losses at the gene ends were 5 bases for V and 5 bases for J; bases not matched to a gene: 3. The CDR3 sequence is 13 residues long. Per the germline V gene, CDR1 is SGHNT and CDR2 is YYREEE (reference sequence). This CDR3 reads CASSQGADQPQHF. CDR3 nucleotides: TGTGCCAGCAGTCAGGGGGCCGATCAGCCCCAGCATTTT.

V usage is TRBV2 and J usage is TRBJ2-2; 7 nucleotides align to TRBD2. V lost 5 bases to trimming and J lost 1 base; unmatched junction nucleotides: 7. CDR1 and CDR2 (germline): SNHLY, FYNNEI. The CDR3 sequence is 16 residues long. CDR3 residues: CASSPLAGENTGELFF. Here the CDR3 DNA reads TGTGCCAGCAGTCCTCTGGCGGGGGAGAACACCGGGGAGCTGTTTTTT.